This TCR beta chain was observed in a study of blood T cells in healthy people across ages. About this clonotype: The antigen is undetermined. Just one base apart from a much larger clone, this may be a read error.

Findings and caveats of the study: As naive T cell percentage varied, TCR beta diversity correlated strongly with it. As age increased, TCR beta diversity per million T cells fell in a roughly linear fashion.

With a J-beta primer mix and a sample-barcoded 5' primer, a second PCR ran roughly 7 to 11 cycles. TCRdb reanalysed the 5' RACE reads using MiXCR and keeps one entry per CDR3 protein. The data show 710,000 or so distinct CDR3 sequences, about 32% seen once. The germline V gene has CDR1 GTSNPN and CDR2 SVGIG (reference sequence). The length of the CDR3 is 13 residues. V trimming: 2 bases; J trimming: 13 bases; junction bases outside the gene matches: 11. Sequenced material: blood. The V and J genes are TRBV30 and TRBJ2-1; the match to TRBD2 covers 7 bases. This clonotype was sampled from a woman aged 80 or over in good health. CDR3 bases: TGTGCCTGGAGTAGGAGGGCGGGGGAGACCCAGTTCTTC. It is translated as CAWSRRAGETQFF.